The 10 T cell receptor beta chains presented below share a single source sample, sequenced in a study of cytomegalovirus exposure and HLA in healthy donors. Both 60 Vbeta primers and 13 Jbeta primers went into the PCR. The assay was immunoSEQ multiplex PCR, and TCRdb's table has in-frame clones only and misses some. The sample shows 200,000 to 250,000 clones, about 83% of them seen only once. The source material was PBMCs. Receptor source: a girl aged 5-17 years in good health and CMV-seronegative.

The V call is TRBV28, the J call TRBJ2-7, with 7 bases matching TRBD1. The junction had 15 bases not matched to a gene; V was cut back by 6 bases and J by 7 bases. CDR1 and CDR2 (germline): MDHEN, SYDVKM. This CDR3 has 15 amino acids. The CDR3 bases are TGTGCCAGCAGCCACCAACAGGGGTTGGCTTCGGAGCAGTACTTC. Its protein product is CASSHQQGLASEQYF.

The chain couples TRBV27 to TRBJ2-2; D gene unclear. The CDR3 has 12 residues. V was shortened by 5 bases and J by 4 bases, with 5 bases between the two germline ends. The germline gives CDR1 MNHEY, CDR2 SMNVEV (reference sequence). Here the CDR3 DNA reads TGTGCCAGCAGTCTCCGCACCGGGGAGCTGTTTTTT. Amino acid sequence: CASSLRTGELFF.

A remark on this clone: Distinct nucleotide sequences in the sample also encode this CDR3. This sequence joins TRBV29-1 and TRBJ1-1; D is uncertain. V gave up 0 bases and J gave up 4 bases, with 12 bases separating them. The CDR3 loop spans 14 amino acids. Per the germline V gene, CDR1 is SQVTM and CDR2 is ANQGSEA. This chain's CDR3 is CSVEEGFGSTEAFF. The CDR3 DNA is TGCAGCGTTGAAGAGGGTTTCGGGTCCACTGAAGCTTTCTTT.

This clone has only one observation. The V gene is TRBV5-1, the J gene TRBJ2-7; TRBD1 is a possible D gene (6 bases). CDR1 and CDR2 (germline): SGHRS, YFSETQ. This CDR3 has 14 amino acids. Trimming took 1 base from V and 5 from J, leaving 13 bases between them. In DNA form, the CDR3 reads TGCGCCAGCAGCTTGACAGGGAGAGCGGACGAGCAGTACTTC. This gives the protein CASSLTGRADEQYF. Complete variable domain (other parts from reference TRBV5-1 and TRBJ2-7): KAGVTQTPRYLIKTRGQQVTLSCSPISGHRSVSWYQQTPGQGLQFLFEYFSETQRNKGNFPGRFSGRQFSNSRSEMNVSTLELGDSALYLCASSLTGRADEQYFGPGTRLTVT.

This CDR3 reads CASSQGIRANYGYTF. In nucleotides, the CDR3 is TGTGCCAGCAGCCAAGGAATAAGAGCTAACTATGGCTACACCTTC. The chain joins TRBV4-2 to TRBJ1-2; D gene ambiguous. V was shortened by 1 base and J by 0 bases, with 9 bases between the two germline ends. The germline gives CDR1 LGHNA, CDR2 YNFKEQ. The CDR3 loop spans 15 amino acids.

J is TRBJ1-2 and V is TRBV9; possible D gene TRBD1, 6 bases. Germline-derived CDR1 and CDR2 are SGDLS and YYNGEE. The CDR3 has 14 amino acids. Between the trimmed V and J ends, which lost 3 bases and 8 bases, there was a span of 17 bases. CDR3 in DNA: TGTGCCAGCAGCGCTCCCGGGACATGGGGCGGCTACACCTTC. Amino acids: CASSAPGTWGGYTF.

This clone was recorded only once. The genes are TRBV30 and TRBJ1-1; possibly TRBD1 for D (5 bases). Germline loops: CDR1 GTSNPN, CDR2 SVGIG (reference sequence). The length of the CDR3 is 13 residues. V lost 3 bases and J 1 base, leaving 9 bases between the germline ends. CDR3 DNA sequence: TGTGCCTGGAGGGGACTCCCGAACACTGAAGCTTTCTTT. It specifies CAWRGLPNTEAFF.

The gene calls are TRBV6-5 and TRBJ2-1; D is ambiguous. Germline CDR1 MNHEY, CDR2 SVGAGI. This CDR3 is built from 15 residues. V lost 0 bases to trimming and J lost 3 bases, with 9 bases between them. CDR3 amino acids: CASSYSPTVYNEQFF. The DNA of the CDR3 is TGTGCCAGCAGTTACTCACCGACTGTCTACAATGAGCAGTTCTTC.

V is TRBV4-3 and J is TRBJ1-4; 8 nucleotides align to TRBD1. V was clipped by 3 bases and J by 0 bases; unmatched bases: 6. Germline V gives CDR1 LGHNA, CDR2 YSLEER. The CDR3 consists of 17 residues. The CDR3: CASSQTTGAATNEKLFF. The CDR3 DNA follows: TGCGCCAGCAGCCAGACGACAGGGGCAGCAACTAATGAAAAACTGTTTTTT.

The genes are TRBV2 and TRBJ2-7; D is possibly TRBD1 (5 bases). Per the germline V gene, CDR1 is SNHLY and CDR2 is FYNNEI. Trimming removed 8 bases at V and 5 bases at J, with 19 bases between. The CDR3 has 14 residues. This CDR3 reads CASGPSKGINEQYF. The CDR3 DNA sequence: TGTGCCAGCGGTCCGTCTAAGGGGATTAACGAGCAGTACTTC.